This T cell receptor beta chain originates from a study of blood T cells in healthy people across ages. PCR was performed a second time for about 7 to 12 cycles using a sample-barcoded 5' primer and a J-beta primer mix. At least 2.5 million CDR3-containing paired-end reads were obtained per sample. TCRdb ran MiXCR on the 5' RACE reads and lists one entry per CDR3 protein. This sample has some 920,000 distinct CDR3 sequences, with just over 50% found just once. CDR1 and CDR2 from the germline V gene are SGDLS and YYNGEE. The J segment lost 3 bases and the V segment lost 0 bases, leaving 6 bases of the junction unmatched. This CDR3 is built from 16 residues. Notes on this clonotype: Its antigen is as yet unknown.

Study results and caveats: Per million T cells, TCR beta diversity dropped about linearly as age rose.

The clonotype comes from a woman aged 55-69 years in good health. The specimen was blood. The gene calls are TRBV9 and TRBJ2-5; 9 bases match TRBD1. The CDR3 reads CASSVDGTGLKETQYF. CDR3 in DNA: TGTGCCAGCAGCGTAGATGGGACAGGGTTAAAAGAGACCCAGTACTTC.